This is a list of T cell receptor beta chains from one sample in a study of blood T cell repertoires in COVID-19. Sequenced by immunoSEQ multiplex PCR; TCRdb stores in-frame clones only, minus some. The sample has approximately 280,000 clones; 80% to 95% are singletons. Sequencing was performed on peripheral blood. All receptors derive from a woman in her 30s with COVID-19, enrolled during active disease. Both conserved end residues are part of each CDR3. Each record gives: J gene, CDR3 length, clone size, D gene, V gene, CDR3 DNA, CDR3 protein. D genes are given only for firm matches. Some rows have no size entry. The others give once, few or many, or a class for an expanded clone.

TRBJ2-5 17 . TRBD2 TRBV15 TGTGCCACCAGCAGAGACCGACTAGCGGGAGGGCAAGAGACCCAGTACTTC CATSRDRLAGGQETQYF
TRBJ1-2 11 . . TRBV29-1 TGCAGCGTAGAGACAGCCTATGGCTACACCTTC CSVETAYGYTF
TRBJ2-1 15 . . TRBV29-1 TGCAGCTCTAGTGGTGGGACACACTCCTACAATGAGCAGTTCTTC CSSSGGTHSYNEQFF
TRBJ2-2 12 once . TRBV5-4 TGTGCCAGCAGCTACTCCACCGGGGAGCTGTTTTTT CASSYSTGELFF
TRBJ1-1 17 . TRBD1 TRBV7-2 TGTGCCAGCAGCCGGTCGGCAGGGGGCAGGATGAACACTGAAGCTTTCTTT CASSRSAGGRMNTEAFF
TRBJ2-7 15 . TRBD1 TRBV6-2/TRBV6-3 TGTGCCAGCAGTTACTTGGGACAGGTGACCTACGAGCAGTACTTC CASSYLGQVTYEQYF
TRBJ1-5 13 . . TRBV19 TGTGCCAGTAGTATCCCCTCCAGCAGGGCCCAGCATTTT CASSIPSSRAQHF
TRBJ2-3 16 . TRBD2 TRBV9 TGTGCCAGCAGCCCCCTAGCGGGAGGGCCAGCAGATACGCAGTATTTT CASSPLAGGPADTQYF
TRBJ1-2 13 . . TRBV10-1 TGCGCCAGCAGTGAAGGCAGGGCCTATGGCTACACCTTC CASSEGRAYGYTF
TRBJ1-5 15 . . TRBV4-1 TGCGCCAGCAGCCAATATCAAGGGGATCCTCAGCCCCAGCATTTT CASSQYQGDPQPQHF
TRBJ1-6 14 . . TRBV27 TGTGCCAGCACCAGACAGGCAAATAATTCACCCCTCCACTTT CASTRQANNSPLHF
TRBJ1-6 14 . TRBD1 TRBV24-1 TGTGCCACCAGTTCAGGGGGTAGAAATTCACCCCTCCACTTT CATSSGGRNSPLHF
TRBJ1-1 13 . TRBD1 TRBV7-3 TGTGCCAGCAGCCGAGACAGGGACACTGAAGCTTTCTTT CASSRDRDTEAFF